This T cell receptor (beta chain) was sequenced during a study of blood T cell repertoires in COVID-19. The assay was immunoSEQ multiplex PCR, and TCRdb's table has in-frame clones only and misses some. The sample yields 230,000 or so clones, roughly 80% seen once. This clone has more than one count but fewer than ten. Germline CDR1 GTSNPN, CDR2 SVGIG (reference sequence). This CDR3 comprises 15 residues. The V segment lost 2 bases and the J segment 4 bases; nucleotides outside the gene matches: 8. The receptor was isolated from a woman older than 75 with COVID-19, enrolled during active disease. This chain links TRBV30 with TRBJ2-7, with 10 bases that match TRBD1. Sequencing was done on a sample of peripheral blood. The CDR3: CAWSLRDRGKYEQYF. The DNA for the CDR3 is TGTGCCTGGAGTCTCCGGGACAGGGGAAAGTACGAGCAGTACTTC.